Following are 18 T cell receptor beta chains from one sample sequenced in a study of T cell responses to AZD1222 COVID-19 vaccine. Sequencing was performed with immunoSEQ multiplex PCR; in TCRdb, only in-frame clones are kept and a portion is missing. The sample comprises about 130,000 clones, roughly 94% of which are singletons, and roughly 7% rests with the top ten. This specimen consisted of peripheral blood, obtained on day 0 of AZD1222 vaccination. These receptors were obtained from an adult in good health.

The chain combines TRBV3-1 (or the pseudogene TRBV3-2) with TRBJ1-2; the D is unclear. With 0 bases removed from V and 5 bases from J, the gap between germline ends came to 10 bases. The CDR3 contains 14 residues. CDR1 and CDR2 from the germline V gene are LGHDT and YNNKEL (reference sequence). CDR3 sequence: CASSQDFGGYGYTF. The CDR3 DNA reads as TGTGCCAGCAGCCAAGATTTCGGTGGGTATGGCTACACCTTC.

The chain joins TRBV30 to TRBJ1-2; TRBD1 agrees at 9 bases. Germline lookup yields CDR1 GTSNPN and CDR2 SVGIG (reference sequence). The CDR3 has 16 amino acids. Losses at the gene ends were 5 bases for V and 0 bases for J; bases not matched to a gene: 10. CDR3 coding DNA: TGTGCCTGGTCCCGGGACAGGGCCCTAACTAACTATGGCTACACCTTC. Its translation: CAWSRDRALTNYGYTF.

The V and J genes are TRBV11-2 and TRBJ2-7; D perhaps matches TRBD2 (6 bases). V lost 5 bases and J 2 bases, leaving 13 bases between the germline ends. The CDR3 contains 14 residues. Germline CDR1 and CDR2: SGHAT and FQNNGV. The CDR3 bases are TGTGCCAGCAGCCCACCCAGCGGGCCCTACGAGCAGTACTTC. Encoded protein: CASSPPSGPYEQYF.

The chain recombines TRBV6-5 with TRBJ1-5; tentative D call: TRBD1 (6 bases). The CDR3 spans 14 residues. CDR1 is MNHEY and CDR2 is SVGAGI in the germline V gene. The V end was cut by 5 bases, the J end by 5 bases, with 13 bases between. The CDR3 loop is CASSTTGTDQPQHF. The CDR3 DNA follows: TGTGCCAGCAGTACTACAGGGACGGATCAGCCCCAGCATTTT.

The chain is built from TRBV7-8 and TRBJ1-5; no clear D. Germline V gene sequence: CDR1 SGHVS, CDR2 FQNEAQ. V dropped 5 bases and J dropped 1 base, with 6 bases sitting between them. This CDR3 is 13 amino acids long. The CDR3: CASSRGSNQPQHF. CDR3 bases: TGTGCCAGCAGCCGAGGGAGCAATCAGCCCCAGCATTTT. Filled out from reference TRBV7-8 and TRBJ1-5, the complete variable domain reads GAGVSQSPRYKVAKRGQDVALRCDPISGHVSLFWYQQALGQGPEFLTYFQNEAQLDKSGLPSDRFFAERPEGSVSTLKIQRTQQEDSAVYLCASSRGSNQPQHFGDGTRLSIL.

CDR3 residues: CASSLGPTNSPLHF. CDR3 bases: TGCGCCAGCAGCCTGGGACCGACAAATTCACCCCTCCACTTT. The chain links TRBV5-1 to TRBJ1-6; a weak D match, TRBD1 (5 bases). Germline V gene sequence: CDR1 SGHRS, CDR2 YFSETQ. Trimming left V 4 bases short and J 7 bases short, with 12 bases between. The CDR3 is 14 amino acids.

The chain couples TRBV5-5 to TRBJ1-2; D uncertain. The ends were cut back, 0 bases at V and 1 base at J, with 13 bases in the middle. This CDR3 contains 16 residues. Germline V CDR1 and CDR2: SGHKS, YYEKEE (reference sequence). The CDR3 loop reads CASSLGGSSLNYGYTF. CDR3 sequence (DNA): TGTGCCAGCAGCTTGGGAGGGAGCAGTCTTAACTATGGCTACACCTTC. Variable domain in full (rest from reference TRBV5-5 and TRBJ1-2): DAGVTQSPTHLIKTRGQQVTLRCSPISGHKSVSWYQQVLGQGPQFIFQYYEKEERGRGNFPDRFSARQFPNYSSELNVNALLLGDSALYLCASSLGGSSLNYGYTFGSGTRLTVV.

The gene calls are TRBV19 and TRBJ2-2; unclear D gene. Trimming took 7 bases from V and 5 from J, leaving 17 bases between them. The CDR3 has 15 residues. Per germline, CDR1 LNHDA and CDR2 SQIVND (reference sequence). The CDR3 nucleotides read TGTGCCAGTAATACACGCATTTTTGGGACCGGGGAGCTGTTTTTT. Translating it yields CASNTRIFGTGELFF.

Here the CDR3 reads CASSYALQGVGGYTF. The DNA of the CDR3 is TGTGCCAGCAGTTACGCGCTACAGGGGGTTGGTGGCTACACCTTC. This chain uses TRBV6-5 with TRBJ1-2, with 8 bases that match TRBD1. The V gene end was trimmed by 2 bases and the J gene end by 7 bases; junction bases not matched to a gene: 9. CDR3 length: 15 amino acids. Looked up from germline, CDR1 is MNHEY and CDR2 is SVGAGI.

Concerning this clone itself: Sequence at one end of the junction differs from germline and may be a read error. The chain is built from TRBV9 and TRBJ1-1, with D possibly being TRBD1 (6 bases). From germline, CDR1 is SGDLS and CDR2 YYNGEE. This CDR3 spans 13 amino acids. The CDR3 sequence: CASSVALWGPQVF. The CDR3 bases are TGTGCCAGCAGCGTAGCTTTATGGGGGCCACAGGTCTTT.

The chain joins TRBV28 to TRBJ1-6; maybe TRBD1 (5 bases). Germline CDR1 and CDR2: MDHEN and SYDVKM. V lost 7 bases and J lost 7, with 11 bases in between. The CDR3 has 13 residues. The CDR3 protein is CASIRGWNSPLHF. In nucleotides, the CDR3 is TGTGCCAGCATCCGGGGGTGGAATTCACCCCTCCACTTT.

This chain joins TRBV6-5 and TRBJ2-5; 7 nucleotides agree with TRBD1. CDR3 length: 15 amino acids. After removal of 2 bases from V and 4 bases from J, the junction contained 7 bases not matched to a gene. Per germline, CDR1 MNHEY and CDR2 SVGAGI. The CDR3 region has the DNA TGTGCCAGCAGTTACAGCAGGGGGTTGCGAGAGACCCAGTACTTC. It specifies CASSYSRGLRETQYF.

This clone was found once. The CDR3 here is CASSYRQGTHTGELFF. CDR3 nucleotide sequence: TGTGCCAGCAGCTATAGACAGGGGACCCACACCGGGGAGCTGTTTTTT. The chain couples TRBV7-9 to TRBJ2-2; 8 bases line up with TRBD1. The V and J ends lost 4 bases and 3 bases, in that order; junction bases with no gene match: 7. There are 16 residues in the CDR3. Per the germline V gene, CDR1 is SEHNR and CDR2 is FQNEAQ (reference sequence).

The chain joins TRBV5-1 to TRBJ2-1, with 8 bases lining up with TRBD2. Germline-derived CDR1 and CDR2 are SGHRS and YFSETQ. The J segment lost 7 bases and the V segment lost 0 bases, leaving 9 bases of the junction unmatched. The CDR3 has 16 residues. The CDR3 DNA reads as TGCGCCAGCAGCTTGGTTAGCGGGATAAATTCAAATGAGCAGTTCTTC. Encoded protein: CASSLVSGINSNEQFF.

V usage is TRBV15 and J usage is TRBJ1-2, with a tentative D call TRBD1 (6 bases). With 1 base removed from V and 2 bases from J, the gap between germline ends came to 11 bases. Per germline, CDR1 LNHNV and CDR2 YYDKDF (reference sequence). This CDR3 has 15 residues. As DNA, the CDR3 is TGTGCCACCAGCAGAGCCCGACAGGTGAACTATGGCTACACCTTC. Translating gives CATSRARQVNYGYTF.

This chain connects TRBV12-3 or TRBV12-4 to TRBJ1-5, with a possible D match to TRBD1 (6 bases). The CDR3 sequence is 13 residues long. With 6 bases removed from V and 4 bases from J, the gap between germline ends came to 10 bases. The CDR3 spells CASRTGTNQPQHF. The DNA for the CDR3 is TGTGCCAGCAGGACAGGAACTAATCAGCCCCAGCATTTT.

The chain recombines TRBV7-9 with TRBJ1-5, with TRBD1 matching 8 bases. With V trimmed by 8 bases and J by 6 bases, 6 bases remained unmatched. Per germline, CDR1 SEHNR and CDR2 FQNEAQ (reference sequence). This CDR3 is 13 amino acids long. The CDR3, as DNA: TGTGCCAGCTCGACAGGGGACAGTCAGCCCCAGCATTTT. Its protein product is CASSTGDSQPQHF.

The chain carries TRBV3-1 (or the pseudogene TRBV3-2) and TRBJ2-5, with 7 bases identical to TRBD2. This CDR3 has 17 residues. Germline CDR1 LGHDT, CDR2 YNNKEL (reference sequence). Trimming removed 0 bases from V and 7 bases from J; junction bases left unmatched: 14. CDR3 bases: TGTGCCAGCAGCCAAGATGTTTCTAGCGGCTCGAGGGGGACCCAGTACTTC. Translated: CASSQDVSSGSRGTQYF.